Each of the 24 T cell receptor beta chains below was sequenced from the same sample in a study of blood T cell repertoires in COVID-19. The table came from immunoSEQ multiplex PCR; TCRdb's copy has only in-frame clones and leaves some out. The profile shows under 85,000 clones, 83% of them singletons. Input material: peripheral blood. These receptors were obtained from a man aged 25-45 years with COVID-19, enrolled during active disease.

V usage is TRBV28 and J usage is TRBJ2-3, with 10 bases matching TRBD2. The J segment lost 1 base and the V segment lost 1 base, leaving 8 bases of the junction unmatched. Germline CDR1 and CDR2: MDHEN and SYDVKM. This CDR3 is 18 amino acids long. CDR3 sequence reads: CASSLYPGLAGGTDTQYF. CDR3 nucleotides: TGTGCCAGCAGTTTATATCCTGGTCTAGCGGGGGGCACAGATACGCAGTATTTT.

This chain joins TRBV19 and TRBJ1-1, with 8 bases that match TRBD1. Per germline, CDR1 LNHDA and CDR2 SQIVND (reference sequence). The CDR3 runs to 16 residues. The V gene end was trimmed by 4 bases and the J gene end by 1 base; junction bases not matched to a gene: 8. The CDR3 bases are TGTGCCAGTAGTACCGGGACAGGTGGGGGGAACACTGAAGCTTTCTTT. Its translation is CASSTGTGGGNTEAFF. The variable domain in full, completed from reference TRBV19 and TRBJ1-1, reads DGGITQSPKYLFRKEGQNVTLSCEQNLNHDAMYWYRQDPGQGLRLIYYSQIVNDFQKGDIAEGYSVSREKKESFPLTVTSAQKNPTAFYLCASSTGTGGGNTEAFFGQGTRLTVV.

The chain uses TRBV6-5 and TRBJ2-5; TRBD2 is a possible D gene (6 bases). The CDR3 is made up of 14 amino acids. The V end lost 4 bases, the J end lost 1 base, and 10 bases lay between the germline ends. The germline CDR1 and CDR2 sequences are MNHEY and SVGAGI. As DNA, the CDR3 is TGTGCCAGCAGTTCCCTAGCGACCCAAGAGACCCAGTACTTC. This sequence encodes CASSSLATQETQYF.

V and J are TRBV11-2 and TRBJ1-6; D unresolved. This CDR3 region has 14 residues. Germline values: CDR1 SGHAT, CDR2 FQNNGV. V was cut by 2 bases and J by 9 bases, with 11 bases left in between. The CDR3 sequence is CASSLSTLFSPLHF. The CDR3 coding sequence is TGTGCCAGCAGCTTATCTACCCTTTTTTCACCCCTCCACTTT.

V and J are TRBV28 and TRBJ1-6; a possible D gene is TRBD1 (6 bases). Germline V gene lookup returns CDR1 MDHEN and CDR2 SYDVKM. The CDR3 has 15 residues. V was pared by 2 bases and J by 6 bases, with 11 bases between. The CDR3 DNA follows: TGTGCCAGCAGTTTAGATGACAGGTCTAATTCACCCCTCCACTTT. Translated: CASSLDDRSNSPLHF.

The rearrangement uses TRBV18 and TRBJ2-2; unclear D gene. Germline V lookup: CDR1 KGHSH, CDR2 LQKENI. Trimming shortened V by 6 bases and J by 3 bases, and 14 bases separated the two germline ends. The length of the CDR3 is 15 residues. The CDR3, as DNA: TGTGCCAGCTCTCCCGCCCGACGGGACACCGGGGAGCTGTTTTTT. Amino acids: CASSPARRDTGELFF.

This clone was recorded a few times. The V and J genes are TRBV19 and TRBJ1-1, with D unclear. The V gene lost 4 bases and the J gene lost 1 base, with 16 bases spanning the gap. The germline CDR1 and CDR2 sequences are LNHDA and SQIVND (reference sequence). The length of the CDR3 is 16 residues. This CDR3 is CASSSLSIARNTEAFF. The DNA for the CDR3 is TGTGCCAGTAGTAGTTTGAGTATAGCGCGGAACACTGAAGCTTTCTTT.

The rearrangement joins TRBV9 to TRBJ2-6; no firm D call. The V end was cut by 2 bases, the J end by 4 bases, with 4 bases between. This CDR3 spans 13 amino acids. Germline-derived CDR1 and CDR2 are SGDLS and YYNGEE. The CDR3 loop reads CASSVLGANVLTF. DNA of the CDR3: TGTGCCAGCAGCGTCCTGGGGGCCAACGTCCTGACTTTC.

V usage is TRBV19 and J usage is TRBJ2-5, with D perhaps matching TRBD1 (5 bases). Germline V gene sequence: CDR1 LNHDA, CDR2 SQIVND (reference sequence). CDR3 length: 13 residues. V was cut by 10 bases and J by 4 bases, with 16 bases left in between. The CDR3 is CAIPVRRGETQYF. The CDR3, as DNA: TGTGCCATCCCGGTCCGAAGGGGAGAGACCCAGTACTTC.

The chain recombines TRBV3-1 (or the pseudogene TRBV3-2) with TRBJ1-2, with 11 bases lining up with TRBD1. Germline V gene lookup returns CDR1 LGHDT and CDR2 YNNKEL (reference sequence). The CDR3 sequence is 13 residues long. V lost 5 bases to trimming and J lost 6 bases; unmatched junction nucleotides: 2. CDR3 residues: CASSRGQGDGYTF. CDR3 bases: TGTGCCAGCAGCAGGGGACAGGGGGATGGCTACACCTTC.

The gene calls are TRBV2 and TRBJ2-3, with 7 bases fitting TRBD1. Germline V gene sequence: CDR1 SNHLY, CDR2 FYNNEI. V dropped 4 bases and J dropped 7; count of bases not matched to a gene: 8. The CDR3 sequence is 14 residues long. The CDR3 reads CASSGGGPSNTQYF. DNA of the CDR3: TGTGCCAGCAGTGGAGGGGGCCCCTCGAATACGCAGTATTTT.

The genes are TRBV6-5 and TRBJ2-7, with 8 bases lining up with TRBD1. This CDR3 contains 13 residues. V was pared by 7 bases and J by 2 bases, with 4 bases of the junction left unmatched. Germline loops: CDR1 MNHEY, CDR2 SVGAGI. The CDR3 loop reads CASKLDRAYEQYF. In DNA form, the CDR3 reads TGTGCCAGCAAGTTGGACAGGGCCTACGAGCAGTACTTC.

The V call is TRBV27, the J call TRBJ2-4, with TRBD2 matching over 8 bases. Germline CDR1 and CDR2: MNHEY and SMNVEV (reference sequence). The CDR3 has 20 residues. V gave up 7 bases and J gave up 1 base; unmatched junction bases: 21. The CDR3: CASTLSQRESIFEAKNIQYF. CDR3 DNA sequence: TGTGCCAGCACCCTTAGTCAGCGGGAGTCTATTTTTGAGGCCAAAAACATTCAGTACTTC.

The chain is built from TRBV30 and TRBJ1-1; D is possibly TRBD1 (5 bases). Trimming left V 2 bases short and J 2 bases short, with 9 bases between. The CDR3 covers 13 residues. From germline, CDR1 is GTSNPN and CDR2 SVGIG (reference sequence). The CDR3 reads CAWSSTDNTEAFF. The CDR3 nucleotides read TGTGCCTGGAGTTCGACAGATAACACTGAAGCTTTCTTT.

The rearrangement uses TRBV11-1 and TRBJ1-1; tentatively, D is TRBD1 (6 bases). The CDR3 runs to 13 residues. Trimming stripped 5 bases from V and 6 bases from J, with 13 bases between. Germline values: CDR1 SGHAT, CDR2 FQDESV (reference sequence). The CDR3 DNA follows: TGTGCCAGCAGCACAGGGCTGCGGGCTGAAGCTTTCTTT. Its translation: CASSTGLRAEAFF.

The chain has TRBV28 and TRBJ1-4, with a tentative D call TRBD1 (6 bases). Germline V gene lookup returns CDR1 MDHEN and CDR2 SYDVKM. The ends were cut back, 6 bases at V and 6 bases at J, with 20 bases in the middle. The length of the CDR3 is 16 residues. The CDR3 loop is CASRRFTGRGDEKLFF. The CDR3 coding sequence is TGTGCCAGCAGGCGATTTACAGGGAGGGGAGATGAAAAACTGTTTTTT. Complete variable domain (other parts from reference TRBV28 and TRBJ1-4): DVKVTQSSRYLVKRTGEKVFLECVQDMDHENMFWYRQDPGLGLRLIYFSYDVKMKEKGDIPEGYSVSREKKERFSLILESASTNQTSMYLCASRRFTGRGDEKLFFGSGTQLSVL.

V gene TRBV19 combines with J gene TRBJ2-5; TRBD1 might be the D (5 bases). The CDR3 runs to 13 residues. V lost 4 bases and J 7 bases, leaving 13 bases between the germline ends. Germline loops: CDR1 LNHDA, CDR2 SQIVND (reference sequence). The CDR3, as DNA: TGTGCCAGTAGTAGCCAGGCCCAGGGGACCCAGTACTTC. Translating gives CASSSQAQGTQYF.

This clone was seen more than once but under ten times. This rearrangement joins TRBV4-2 to TRBJ2-2; TRBD2 is a possible D gene (5 bases). V gave up 1 base and J gave up 4 bases, with 16 bases separating them. The CDR3 consists of 17 residues. CDR1 and CDR2 (germline): LGHNA, YNFKEQ. Here the CDR3 reads CASSQVRGGRGTGELFF. CDR3 nucleotide sequence: TGTGCCAGCAGCCAAGTTCGCGGAGGTCGGGGCACCGGGGAGCTGTTTTTT.

The gene calls are TRBV6-6 and TRBJ2-7; 7 nucleotides match TRBD1. In germline, CDR1 is MNHNY, CDR2 SVGAGI (reference sequence). The trim removed 7 bases at V and 3 bases at J, leaving 15 bases unmatched. This CDR3 region has 16 residues. This CDR3 reads CASKHTGERADYEQYF. In DNA, the CDR3 is TGTGCCAGCAAACATACAGGGGAGAGGGCCGACTACGAGCAGTACTTC.

The CDR3 DNA reads TGTGCCAGCAGTGAAGGTGAGGGTCGCACTGAAGCTTTCTTT. It specifies CASSEGEGRTEAFF. The chain joins TRBV6-1 to TRBJ1-1; no definite D call. Germline V gene lookup returns CDR1 MNHNS and CDR2 SASEGT. This CDR3 has 14 residues. Trimming cost V 1 base and J 4 bases, with 10 bases left between them.

The chain carries TRBV5-1 and TRBJ1-1; D call uncertain. The V gene lost 0 bases and the J gene lost 1 base, with 7 bases spanning the gap. This CDR3 comprises 14 residues. Germline-derived CDR1 and CDR2 are SGHRS and YFSETQ. The CDR3 DNA reads TGCGCCAGCAGCTTGGGGGCGGGGAACACTGAAGCTTTCTTT. This codes for CASSLGAGNTEAFF. The variable domain in full, with the rest retrieved from reference TRBV5-1 and TRBJ1-1, is KAGVTQTPRYLIKTRGQQVTLSCSPISGHRSVSWYQQTPGQGLQFLFEYFSETQRNKGNFPGRFSGRQFSNSRSEMNVSTLELGDSALYLCASSLGAGNTEAFFGQGTRLTVV.

This chain uses TRBV9 with TRBJ1-4; 8 bases fit TRBD1. The CDR3 runs 15 residues. The junction had 8 bases not matched to a gene; V was cut back by 2 bases and J by 8 bases. The germline V gene has CDR1 SGDLS and CDR2 YYNGEE. The chain's CDR3 is CASSVQGAGREKLFF. CDR3 nucleotides: TGTGCCAGCAGCGTCCAGGGGGCTGGAAGGGAAAAACTGTTTTTT.

This clone was found once. The rearrangement joins TRBV15 to TRBJ2-1; 10 bases fit TRBD2. CDR1 and CDR2 from the germline V gene are LNHNV and YYDKDF (reference sequence). This CDR3 comprises 16 residues. J lost 3 bases, V lost 3 bases, and 5 bases had no gene match. In DNA, the CDR3 is TGTGCCACCAGCAGGGACTTAGCGGGAGGCTACAATGAGCAGTTCTTC. Translation gives CATSRDLAGGYNEQFF.

This clone was counted only a few times. The chain has TRBV6-5 and TRBJ2-7; 11 bases match TRBD2. Per germline, CDR1 MNHEY and CDR2 SVGAGI. J gave up 4 bases and V 8 bases, and 4 bases lay outside the gene matches. CDR3 length equals 13 residues. CDR3 amino acids: CASVAGGVYEQYF. The CDR3 DNA is TGTGCCAGCGTAGCGGGAGGGGTATACGAGCAGTACTTC.